These 9 T cell receptor beta chains share one sample of origin, sequenced in a study of cytomegalovirus exposure and HLA in healthy donors (dated 2017 in TCRdb). The method behind the library was the immunoSEQ multiplex PCR assay. A mixture of 60 forward primers for TCR Vbeta segments and 13 reverse primers for TCR Jbeta segments was used in the multiplex PCR. What TCRdb holds here is the immuneACCESS table cut down to in-frame rearrangements. Part of the clones is not present; checked against another copy, under half of the missing clones reflect an unresolved V gene, and the others are unexplained. The table of this sample itemizes roughly 120,000 clones. 2.2% of the sample is taken by the ten largest. Material: PBMCs. Receptor source: a man aged 35 to 55 in good health and CMV-seronegative.

The chain employs TRBV29-1 and TRBJ2-5; TRBD2 aligns across 10 bases. The tail of the sequence fits TRBJ2-7 better, so the J call may be wrong. This CDR3 comprises 14 residues. Germline V CDR1 and CDR2: SQVTM, ANQGSEA. CDR3 nucleotides: TGCAGCGTTGAAGGACTAGCGGGCTCCTACGAGCAGTACTTC. Amino acids: CSVEGLAGSYEQYF.

V gene TRBV4-2 combines with J gene TRBJ2-7; D may be TRBD1 (6 bases). The CDR3 sequence is 15 residues long. V was cut by 1 base and J by 5 bases, with 15 bases left in between. Germline V gene lookup returns CDR1 LGHNA and CDR2 YNFKEQ. The CDR3 region is CASSQGDKPPNEQYF. The CDR3 DNA reads TGTGCCAGCAGCCAAGGGGACAAGCCCCCCAACGAGCAGTACTTC.

This sequence joins TRBV5-1 and TRBJ1-3, with D uncertain. This CDR3 has 15 residues. V lost 0 bases and J 7 bases, leaving 14 bases between the germline ends. CDR1 SGHRS and CDR2 YFSETQ come from the germline V gene. The CDR3 here is CASSLEPGILNTIYF. The CDR3 coding sequence is TGCGCCAGCAGCTTGGAACCGGGGATTTTGAACACCATATATTTT.

V gene TRBV27 combines with J gene TRBJ1-4, with D perhaps matching TRBD1 (5 bases). V lost 3 bases to trimming and J lost 7 bases, with 12 bases between them. This CDR3 has 14 residues. Germline values: CDR1 MNHEY, CDR2 SMNVEV (reference sequence). This CDR3 reads CASSFWGEGEKLFF. Written as DNA, the CDR3 is TGTGCCAGCAGTTTTTGGGGGGAAGGTGAAAAACTGTTTTTT.

The V call is TRBV11-3, the J call TRBJ1-1, with 10 bases matching TRBD1. V trimming: 3 bases; J trimming: 5 bases; junction bases outside the gene matches: 6. Germline CDR1 SGHNT, CDR2 YENEEA. This CDR3 has 15 residues. CDR3 region: CASSLRTGGRTEAFF. In DNA, the CDR3 is TGTGCCAGCAGCTTGAGGACAGGGGGGAGGACTGAAGCTTTCTTT. The full variable domain, its missing parts supplied by reference TRBV11-3 and TRBJ1-1, is EAGVVQSPRYKIIEKKQPVAFWCNPISGHNTLYWYLQNLGQGPELLIRYENEEAVDDSQLPKDRFSAERLKGVDSTLKIQPAELGDSAVYLCASSLRTGGRTEAFFGQGTRLTVV.

V gene TRBV19 combines with J gene TRBJ1-4; 12 nucleotides align to TRBD1. The CDR3 sequence is 17 residues long. Germline CDR1 LNHDA, CDR2 SQIVND (reference sequence). Unmatched junction bases numbered 8, after V lost 7 bases and J lost 2 bases. Here the CDR3 reads CASTQGTGGLTNEKLFF. In DNA form, the CDR3 reads TGTGCCAGTACCCAAGGGACAGGGGGCCTCACTAATGAAAAACTGTTTTTT.

The chain carries TRBV7-9 and TRBJ1-1; 8 positions agree with TRBD1. V trimming: 5 bases; J trimming: 4 bases; junction bases outside the gene matches: 6. Germline CDR1 and CDR2: SEHNR and FQNEAQ (reference sequence). The CDR3 is made up of 14 amino acids. The CDR3 is CASSPTGVFTEAFF. Here the CDR3 DNA reads TGTGCCAGCAGCCCGACAGGGGTATTCACTGAAGCTTTCTTT.

V usage is TRBV19 and J usage is TRBJ2-2, with a tentative D call TRBD1 (6 bases). This CDR3 spans 15 amino acids. Germline loops: CDR1 LNHDA, CDR2 SQIVND (reference sequence). V lost 5 bases and J lost 2, with 12 bases in between. In DNA, the CDR3 is TGTGCCAGTAGTGTGACAGGCGGCAACACCGGGGAGCTGTTTTTT. This codes for CASSVTGGNTGELFF.

This chain uses TRBV30 with TRBJ2-7; 7 bases are shared with TRBD2. The CDR3 consists of 14 residues. Germline assignment: CDR1 GTSNPN and CDR2 SVGIG (reference sequence). Losses at the gene ends were 2 bases for V and 3 bases for J; bases not matched to a gene: 7. As DNA, the CDR3 is TGTGCCTGGAGTCCGGGACTACCCAACTACGAGCAGTACTTC. Its protein product is CAWSPGLPNYEQYF.